The 2 T cell receptor beta chains listed next were all sequenced from one sample in a study of T cells after yellow fever vaccination. TCRdb analysed the 5' RACE reads with MiXCR anew, one entry per CDR3 protein. The sample includes hundreds of thousands of distinct CDR3 sequences, 3% to 4.5% of them seen just once. The input for sequencing was PBMCs, taken on the day of the yellow fever booster vaccination. These TCRs come from a man aged 18 to 30 who received the YFV17D yellow fever vaccine.

This clonotype was seen ten or more times. This chain links TRBV6-2 or TRBV6-3 with TRBJ2-1, with 7 bases lining up with TRBD1. J was trimmed by 4 bases and V by 7 bases; bases with no gene match: 4. CDR1 and CDR2 (germline): MNHEY, SVGEGT. There are 13 residues in the CDR3. CDR3 in DNA: TGTGCCAGCACCACAGGGGTGTACAATGAGCAGTTCTTC. This encodes CASTTGVYNEQFF.

The chain links TRBV10-3 to TRBJ2-3; D is unclear. The CDR3 length is 13 residues. Germline V gene sequence: CDR1 ENHRY, CDR2 SYGVKD. V was clipped by 3 bases and J by 4 bases, with 8 bases between them. The CDR3 DNA follows: TGTGCCATCAGTGACCGACCCTCAGATACGCAGTATTTT. This gives the protein CAISDRPSDTQYF.